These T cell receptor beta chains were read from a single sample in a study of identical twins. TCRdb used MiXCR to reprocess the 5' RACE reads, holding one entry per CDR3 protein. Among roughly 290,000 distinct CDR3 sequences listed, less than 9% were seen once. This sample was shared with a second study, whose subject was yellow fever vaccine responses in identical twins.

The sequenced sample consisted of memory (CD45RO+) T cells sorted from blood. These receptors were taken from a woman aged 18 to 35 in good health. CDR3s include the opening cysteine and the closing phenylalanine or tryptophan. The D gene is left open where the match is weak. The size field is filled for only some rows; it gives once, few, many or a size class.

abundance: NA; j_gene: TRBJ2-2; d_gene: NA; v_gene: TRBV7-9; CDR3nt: TGTGCCAGCAGCTTTCAAATCGCCGGGGAGCTGTTTTTT; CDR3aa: CASSFQIAGELFF
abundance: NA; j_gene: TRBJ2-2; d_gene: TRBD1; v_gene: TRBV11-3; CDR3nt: TGTGCCAGCAGGCGTGGACAGGGGAACACCGGGGAGCTGTTTTTT; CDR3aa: CASRRGQGNTGELFF
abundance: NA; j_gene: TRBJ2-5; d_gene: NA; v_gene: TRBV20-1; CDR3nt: TGCAGTGCTAGAGGGGTTCGGGGTCGGGACGCTGAGACCCAGTACTTC; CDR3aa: CSARGVRGRDAETQYF
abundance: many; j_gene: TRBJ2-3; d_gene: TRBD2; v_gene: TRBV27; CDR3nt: TGTGCCAGCAGACCTGGGGGGGGAACTAGCACAGATACGCAGTATTTT; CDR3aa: CASRPGGGTSTDTQYF
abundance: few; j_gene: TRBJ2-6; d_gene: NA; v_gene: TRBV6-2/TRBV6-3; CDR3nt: TGTGCCAGCAGGTCAGTTGGGGCCAACGTCCTGACTTTC; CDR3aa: CASRSVGANVLTF
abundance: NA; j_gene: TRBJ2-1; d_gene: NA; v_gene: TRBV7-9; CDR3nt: TGTGCCAGCAGCTTTTCCGACAGTAAGCAGTTCTTC; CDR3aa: CASSFSDSKQFF
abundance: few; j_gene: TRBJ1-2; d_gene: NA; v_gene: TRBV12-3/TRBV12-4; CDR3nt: TGTGCCAGCACACCGACAGGCGTCCCTAACTATGGCTACACCTTC; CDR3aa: CASTPTGVPNYGYTF
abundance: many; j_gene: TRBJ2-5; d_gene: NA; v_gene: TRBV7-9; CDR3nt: TGTGCCAGCAGCTTTGCTGGACCCCTGGGGACCCAGTACTTC; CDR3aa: CASSFAGPLGTQYF
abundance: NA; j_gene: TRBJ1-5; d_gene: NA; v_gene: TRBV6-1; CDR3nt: TGTGCCAGCAGGAATAGCATACGTCAGCCCCAGCATTTT; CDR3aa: CASRNSIRQPQHF
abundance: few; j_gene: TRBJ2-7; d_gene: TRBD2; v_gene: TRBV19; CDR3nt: TGTGCCAGTGCGGGGACTAGCGGGAGGTCCCCGACACTCTACGAGCAGTACTTC; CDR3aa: CASAGTSGRSPTLYEQYF
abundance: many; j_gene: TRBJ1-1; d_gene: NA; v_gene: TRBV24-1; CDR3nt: TGTGCCACCAGTGATGCCCCCGGGACATTGGGGAACACTGAAGCTTTCTTT; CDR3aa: CATSDAPGTLGNTEAFF
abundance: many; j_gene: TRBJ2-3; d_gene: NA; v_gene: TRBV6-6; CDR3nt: TGTGCCAGTGCTAGTGGGGATACGCAGTATTTT; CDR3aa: CASASGDTQYF
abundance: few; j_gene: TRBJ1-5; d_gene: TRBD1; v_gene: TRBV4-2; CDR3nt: TGTGCCAGCAGCCCAGGGCCCCAGGGGGACGGTCAGCCCCAGCATTTT; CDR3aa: CASSPGPQGDGQPQHF
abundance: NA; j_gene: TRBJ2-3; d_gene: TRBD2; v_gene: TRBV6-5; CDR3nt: TGTGCCAGCAGTTACGGTAGCGGGGGGGCCGGAGATACGCAGTATTTT; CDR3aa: CASSYGSGGAGDTQYF
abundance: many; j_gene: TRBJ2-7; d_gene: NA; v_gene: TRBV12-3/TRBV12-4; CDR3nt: TGTGCCAGCAGTTTACTCACCGGCTCCGGGCGTGGCGAGCAGTACTTC; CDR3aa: CASSLLTGSGRGEQYF
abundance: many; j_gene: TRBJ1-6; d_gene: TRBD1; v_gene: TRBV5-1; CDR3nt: TGCGCCAGCAGCCCGACCCAACAGGGGGCCAATTCACCCCTCCACTTT; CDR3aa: CASSPTQQGANSPLHF
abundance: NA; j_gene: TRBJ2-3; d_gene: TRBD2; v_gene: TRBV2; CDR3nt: TGTGCCAGGGCCGGTTTGAGCGGGAGCGACAAGAGCACAGATACGCAGTATTTT; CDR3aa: CARAGLSGSDKSTDTQYF